The 30 T cell receptor beta chains given below trace back to one sample, sequenced in a study of persistence of HIV-infected CD4 T cells. Sequencing used immunoSEQ version 4 in survey mode. Sequencing was performed with immunoSEQ multiplex PCR; in TCRdb, only in-frame clones are kept and a portion is missing. The sample has 13,000 or so clones, about 60% seen once. Cells were stimulated with overlapping HIV-1 Gag 15-mer peptides. Sorting selected CD4+ T cells upregulating both CD40 ligand and CD69. These receptors are not linked to any known antigen. The sample consisted of CD4+ T cells sorted from PBMCs after roughly 18-hour stimulation, taken from a patient who received antiretroviral therapy. The receptors derive from an adult man with HIV who was CMV-seropositive.

This chain uses TRBV5-4 with TRBJ2-7, with unresolved D. Germline V gives CDR1 SGHNT, CDR2 YYREEE (reference sequence). The CDR3 is made up of 15 amino acids. V shed 2 bases and J shed 2 bases, with 14 bases lying between them. In nucleotides, the CDR3 is TGTGCCAGCAGCTTATCCGCCAGGTCCACCTACGAGCAGTACTTC. Translating it yields CASSLSARSTYEQYF. The entire variable domain, with the rest obtained from reference TRBV5-4 and TRBJ2-7, is as follows: ETGVTQSPTHLIKTRGQQVTLRCSSQSGHNTVSWYQQALGQGPQFIFQYYREEENGRGNFPPRFSGLQFPNYSSELNVNALELDDSALYLCASSLSARSTYEQYFGPGTRLTVT.

This CDR3 reads CASSLSLVTSYNEQFF. The CDR3 nucleotides are TGTGCCAGCAGCTTATCGTTGGTTACCTCCTACAATGAGCAGTTCTTC. The rearrangement uses TRBV11-1 and TRBJ2-1; D is unclear. The CDR3 has 16 residues. V dropped 2 bases and J dropped 0 bases, with 11 bases sitting between them. The germline V gene encodes CDR1 SGHAT and CDR2 FQDESV (reference sequence).

The chain carries TRBV13 and TRBJ2-5; D call uncertain. From germline, CDR1 is PRHDT and CDR2 FYEKMQ (reference sequence). The CDR3 has 14 residues. Trimming pared 2 bases from V and 2 bases from J, leaving 9 bases between. CDR3 amino acids: CASSLRAHQETQYF. For the CDR3, the DNA is TGTGCCAGCAGCTTAAGGGCTCATCAAGAGACCCAGTACTTC.

The chain joins TRBV2 to TRBJ2-1; perhaps TRBD1 as D (7 bases). The CDR3 has 14 amino acids. Trimming cost V 6 bases and J 4 bases, with 13 bases left between them. Per the germline V gene, CDR1 is SNHLY and CDR2 is FYNNEI. For the CDR3, the DNA is TGTGCCAGCAGAGCGACAGGGAGGTACAATGAGCAGTTCTTC. It encodes CASRATGRYNEQFF.

The chain links TRBV6-5 to TRBJ1-2; D not certain. From germline, CDR1 is MNHEY and CDR2 SVGAGI. Trimming shortened V by 2 bases and J by 2 bases, and 15 bases separated the two germline ends. There are 16 residues in the CDR3. This CDR3 reads CASSYRRSGKNYGYTF. In nucleotides, the CDR3 is TGTGCCAGCAGTTACCGGCGGTCAGGTAAGAACTATGGCTACACCTTC.

The chain carries TRBV5-1 and TRBJ2-7, with 8 bases lining up with TRBD2. The germline gives CDR1 SGHRS, CDR2 YFSETQ. The CDR3 is 19 amino acids. Trimming cost V 0 bases and J 2 bases; bases outside gene matches: 16. The CDR3 loop is CASSLAPPGTSGQPYEQYF. The CDR3 DNA is TGCGCCAGCAGCTTGGCCCCTCCCGGGACTAGTGGGCAGCCCTACGAGCAGTACTTC.

This clone was found a few times. J is TRBJ1-1 and V is TRBV19, with 12 bases lining up with TRBD1. This CDR3 spans 16 amino acids. Unmatched junction bases numbered 11, after V lost 9 bases and J lost 3 bases. Germline CDR1 reads LNHDA; CDR2 reads SQIVND (reference sequence). This CDR3 is CASPSGTGGAYTEAFF. The CDR3 DNA sequence: TGTGCCAGCCCTTCCGGGACAGGGGGCGCGTACACTGAAGCTTTCTTT.

The chain employs TRBV5-4 and TRBJ1-6; D unclear. Trimming removed 0 bases at V and 8 bases at J, with 6 bases between. The CDR3 covers 13 residues. Looked up from germline, CDR1 is SGHNT and CDR2 is YYREEE (reference sequence). CDR3 residues: CASSLGRDSPLHF. In nucleotides, the CDR3 is TGTGCCAGCAGCTTGGGCCGGGATTCACCCCTCCACTTT.

J is TRBJ1-1 and V is TRBV29-1; possibly TRBD1 for D (6 bases). The CDR3 runs 14 residues. V lost 3 bases and J lost 0, with 11 bases in between. CDR1 and CDR2 from the germline V gene are SQVTM and ANQGSEA. CDR3 sequence reads: CSVDSTGMNTEAFF. The CDR3 coding sequence is TGCAGCGTTGACTCTACAGGGATGAACACTGAAGCTTTCTTT.

The genes are TRBV7-2 and TRBJ2-1; 12 nucleotides agree with TRBD2. The CDR3 is made up of 16 amino acids. Germline CDR1 is SGHTA and CDR2 is FQGNSA. V gave up 2 bases and J gave up 6 bases; unmatched junction bases: 5. CDR3 sequence (DNA): TGTGCCAGCAGCTTATCGACTAGCGGGGGTATCAATGAGCAGTTCTTC. Protein sequence: CASSLSTSGGINEQFF.

The chain joins TRBV4-1 to TRBJ2-5, with D maybe TRBD2 (6 bases). There are 15 residues in the CDR3. Germline V gene sequence: CDR1 MGHRA, CDR2 YSYEKL. Trimming took off 3 bases at V and 5 bases at J, with 16 bases between the two ends. CDR3 coding DNA: TGCGCCAGCAGCCAGCGGCGGGATTTAGGGGAGACCCAGTACTTC. Amino acid sequence: CASSQRRDLGETQYF.

The J gene is TRBJ2-5, the V gene TRBV5-5; D gene ambiguous. This CDR3 has 15 residues. CDR1 is SGHKS and CDR2 is YYEKEE in the germline V gene (reference sequence). Trimming took 0 bases from V and 5 from J, leaving 14 bases between them. The CDR3 coding sequence is TGTGCCAGCAGCTTGGGTCCGTACTCTAGGGAGACCCAGTACTTC. Amino acid sequence: CASSLGPYSRETQYF.

The chain employs TRBV7-2 and TRBJ2-1; 9 positions match TRBD2. V lost 2 bases, J lost 6 bases, and 5 bases stayed unmatched. The germline gives CDR1 SGHTA, CDR2 FQGNSA. The CDR3 has 15 residues. CDR3 coding DNA: TGTGCCAGCAGCTTATTTGTTAGCGGGGGCAATGAGCAGTTCTTC. This translates into CASSLFVSGGNEQFF. The full variable domain, completed using reference TRBV7-2 and TRBJ2-1, is GAGVSQSPSNKVTEKGKDVELRCDPISGHTALYWYRQSLGQGLEFLIYFQGNSAPDKSGLPSDRFSAERTGGSVSTLTIQRTQQEDSAVYLCASSLFVSGGNEQFFGPGTRLTVL.

This clone has just a few counts. The V and J genes are TRBV5-4 and TRBJ2-2; 7 nucleotides agree with TRBD1. V shed 3 bases and J 7 bases; nucleotides not matched to a gene: 9. This CDR3 region has 15 residues. The germline V gene has CDR1 SGHNT and CDR2 YYREEE (reference sequence). The CDR3 spells CASSSGQTLGGELFF. CDR3 nucleotide sequence: TGTGCCAGCAGCTCGGGACAGACTTTGGGCGGGGAGCTGTTTTTT.

The chain couples TRBV7-2 to TRBJ2-7, with D possibly TRBD2 on 6 matching bases. Germline CDR1 is SGHTA and CDR2 is FQGNSA. Trimming removed 1 base at V and 4 bases at J, with 8 bases between. The length of the CDR3 is 13 residues. In DNA form, the CDR3 reads TGTGCCAGCAGCTTAGGTGGGAGGTACGAGCAGTACTTC. It encodes CASSLGGRYEQYF.

CDR3: CATSTGRLATNEKLFF. The CDR3 DNA is TGTGCCACCAGCACCGGACGGCTTGCAACTAATGAAAAACTGTTTTTT. J is TRBJ1-4 and V is TRBV15; no clear D. This CDR3 is 16 amino acids long. From germline, CDR1 is LNHNV and CDR2 YYDKDF (reference sequence). Trimming removed 4 bases from V and 0 bases from J, with 12 bases in between.

The V call is TRBV30, the J call TRBJ1-2; D may be TRBD1 (5 bases). The CDR3 extends over 14 amino acids. Germline V lookup: CDR1 GTSNPN, CDR2 SVGIG (reference sequence). Trimming pared 2 bases from V and 5 bases from J, leaving 15 bases between. The CDR3 is CAWSLPGTSYGYTF. Written as DNA, the CDR3 is TGTGCCTGGAGTCTTCCCGGGACCTCGTATGGCTACACCTTC. The variable domain in full, completed from reference TRBV30 and TRBJ1-2, reads SQTIHQWPATLVQPVGSPLSLECTVEGTSNPNLYWYRQAAGRGLQLLFYSVGIGQISSEVPQNLSASRPQDRQFILSSKKLLLSDSGFYLCAWSLPGTSYGYTFGSGTRLTVV.

This clone was observed a handful of times. The chain employs TRBV14 and TRBJ2-2, with D maybe TRBD2 (5 bases). Trimming cost V 5 bases and J 5 bases, with 12 bases left between them. The CDR3 length is 14 residues. Germline V gives CDR1 SGHDN, CDR2 FVKESK. The CDR3 DNA reads as TGTGCCAGCAGCAGGGCGGGCTGGACCGGGGAGCTGTTTTTT. Translation: CASSRAGWTGELFF. The complete variable domain, with remaining parts taken from reference TRBV14 and TRBJ2-2, reads EAGVTQFPSHSVIEKGQTVTLRCDPISGHDNLYWYRRVMGKEIKFLLHFVKESKQDESGMPNNRFLAERTGGTYSTLKVQPAELEDSGVYFCASSRAGWTGELFFGEGSRLTVL.

V usage is TRBV5-6 and J usage is TRBJ2-5; 8 bases map to TRBD2. Trimming cost V 2 bases and J 5 bases; bases outside gene matches: 5. Germline V gives CDR1 SGHDT, CDR2 YYEEEE. CDR3 length equals 14 residues. This CDR3 is CASSFGRGGETQYF. The CDR3, as DNA: TGTGCCAGCAGCTTCGGACGGGGGGGCGAGACCCAGTACTTC.

The chain uses TRBV2 and TRBJ1-5; D is ambiguous. Deletions cut 7 bases from V and 0 bases from J, with 10 bases between. CDR1 and CDR2 (germline): SNHLY, FYNNEI. This CDR3 has 14 residues. The CDR3 loop is CASKEVHSNQPQHF. The CDR3 bases are TGTGCCAGCAAAGAGGTACATAGCAATCAGCCCCAGCATTTT.

The genes are TRBV6-5 and TRBJ1-2; D is possibly TRBD1 (6 bases). CDR3 length: 13 amino acids. Germline CDR1 reads MNHEY; CDR2 reads SVGAGI. V lost 6 bases and J 5 bases, leaving 13 bases between the germline ends. DNA for the CDR3: TGTGCCAGCAGGCAACAGGGACGGTATGGCTACACCTTC. It translates to CASRQQGRYGYTF.

V is TRBV7-9 and J is TRBJ1-3; D ambiguous. Trimming removed 3 bases at V and 5 bases at J, with 2 bases between. CDR1 is SEHNR, CDR2 FQNEAQ, per germline (reference sequence). The CDR3 covers 11 residues. DNA for the CDR3: TGTGCCAGCAGCTTGAGAAACACCATATATTTT. This gives the protein CASSLRNTIYF.

The chain carries TRBV5-1 and TRBJ2-7; 8 nucleotides agree with TRBD2. After removal of 0 bases from V and 5 bases from J, the junction contained 13 bases not matched to a gene. The CDR3 loop spans 17 amino acids. Germline V gene data show CDR1 as SGHRS and CDR2 as YFSETQ. CDR3 nucleotides: TGCGCCAGCAGCTTGGCCAGCGGGAGAGGAGGGGTCCACGAGCAGTACTTC. Its translation: CASSLASGRGGVHEQYF.

CDR3 DNA sequence: TGTGCCAGCTCACCACAGGGGAAGAACACCGGGGAGCTGTTTTTT. Translating gives CASSPQGKNTGELFF. The genes are TRBV18 and TRBJ2-2; a possible D gene is TRBD1 (5 bases). CDR3 length: 15 residues. Trimming shortened V by 1 base and J by 1 base, and 7 bases separated the two germline ends. Germline assignment: CDR1 KGHSH and CDR2 LQKENI. Looking up the rest from reference TRBV18 and TRBJ2-2 gives the full variable domain: NAGVMQNPRHLVRRRGQEARLRCSPMKGHSHVYWYRQLPEEGLKFMVYLQKENIIDESGMPKERFSAEFPKEGPSILRIQQVVRGDSAAYFCASSPQGKNTGELFFGEGSRLTVL.

This rearrangement joins TRBV5-4 to TRBJ2-1, with 9 bases fitting TRBD2. CDR1 and CDR2 (germline): SGHNT, YYREEE (reference sequence). This CDR3 is built from 15 residues. V trimming: 0 bases; J trimming: 7 bases; junction bases outside the gene matches: 5. The CDR3 bases are TGTGCCAGCAGCTTGGCCCTAGCGGGAAGGAATGAGCAGTTCTTC. Translated: CASSLALAGRNEQFF.

This clone was counted only a few times. V usage is TRBV19 and J usage is TRBJ1-1; 11 nucleotides agree with TRBD1. The trim removed 4 bases at V and 7 bases at J, leaving 8 bases unmatched. Per germline, CDR1 LNHDA and CDR2 SQIVND (reference sequence). The CDR3 has 15 amino acids. The CDR3 is CASSTLDRGQGEAFF. The CDR3 bases are TGTGCCAGTAGTACCCTGGACAGGGGGCAGGGTGAAGCTTTCTTT.

This clone is categorized as medium-sized. This CDR3 reads CASKGQLYGYTF. Here the CDR3 DNA reads TGTGCCAGCAAGGGACAGCTCTATGGCTACACCTTC. J is TRBJ1-2 and V is TRBV2, with 7 bases identical to TRBD1. CDR3 length: 12 residues. The trim removed 7 bases at V and 4 bases at J, leaving 3 bases unmatched. CDR1 and CDR2 (germline): SNHLY, FYNNEI.

J is TRBJ1-1 and V is TRBV18, with unresolved D. V was cut by 2 bases and J by 5 bases, with 12 bases left in between. The V gene's germline CDR1 is KGHSH and CDR2 LQKENI. CDR3 size: 14 residues. Here the CDR3 reads CASSPGESGTEAFF. In DNA form, the CDR3 reads TGTGCCAGCTCACCAGGGGAATCGGGAACTGAAGCTTTCTTT.

This clone counts as medium-sized. The chain links TRBV30 to TRBJ2-1; the match to TRBD2 covers 10 bases. Germline assignment: CDR1 GTSNPN and CDR2 SVGIG (reference sequence). After removal of 3 bases from V and 4 bases from J, the junction contained 6 bases not matched to a gene. CDR3 size: 15 residues. For the CDR3, the DNA is TGTGCCTGGAGGCTGCTAGCGGGGGTTTACAATGAGCAGTTCTTC. Translating it yields CAWRLLAGVYNEQFF.

The V call is TRBV19, the J call TRBJ1-3, with TRBD1 as a possible D gene (5 bases). V lost 2 bases to trimming and J lost 0 bases, with 14 bases between them. Per the germline V gene, CDR1 is LNHDA and CDR2 is SQIVND (reference sequence). CDR3 length: 17 amino acids. The chain's CDR3 is CASSITGRPTSGNTIYF. CDR3 in DNA: TGTGCCAGTAGTATAACGGGGCGCCCGACCTCTGGAAACACCATATATTTT.